This TCR beta chain was profiled in a study of graft-versus-host responses after intestinal transplantation. CDR1 and CDR2 (germline): SQVTM, ANQGSEA. The CDR3 consists of 15 residues. V gave up 2 bases and J gave up 2 bases, with 15 bases separating them. Generated by immunoSEQ multiplex PCR, the TCRdb table keeps only in-frame clones and is missing some. The repertoire includes about 90,000 clones, 80% to 85% of them detected once, and approximately 17% sits in the top ten. As regards this clone: What it recognizes is unknown.

This TCR was sampled from a human donor who received an intestinal transplant. Here the sequenced sample was unstimulated CD8+ T cells sorted from spleen or lymph node cells, taken before intestinal transplant. This chain connects TRBV29-1 to TRBJ1-1; D is unresolved. CDR3 region: CSVESSSAGNTEAFF. The CDR3, as DNA: TGCAGCGTTGAATCGAGTAGCGCCGGAAACACTGAAGCTTTCTTT.